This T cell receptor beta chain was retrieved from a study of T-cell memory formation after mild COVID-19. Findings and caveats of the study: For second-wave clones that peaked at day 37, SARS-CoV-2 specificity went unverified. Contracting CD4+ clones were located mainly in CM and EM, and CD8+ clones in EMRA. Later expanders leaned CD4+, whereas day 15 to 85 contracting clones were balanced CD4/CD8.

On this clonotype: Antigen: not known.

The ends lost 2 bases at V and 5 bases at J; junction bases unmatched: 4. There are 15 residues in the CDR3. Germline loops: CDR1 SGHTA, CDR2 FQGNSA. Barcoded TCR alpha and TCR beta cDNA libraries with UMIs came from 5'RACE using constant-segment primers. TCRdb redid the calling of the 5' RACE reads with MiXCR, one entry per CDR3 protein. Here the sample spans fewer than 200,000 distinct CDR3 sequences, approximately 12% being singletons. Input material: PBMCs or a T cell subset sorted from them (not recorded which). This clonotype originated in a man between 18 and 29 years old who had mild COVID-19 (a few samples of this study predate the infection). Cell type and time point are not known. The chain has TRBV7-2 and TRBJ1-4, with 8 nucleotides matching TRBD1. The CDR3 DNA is TGTGCCAGCAGCTTACAGGACAGGGTCAATGAAAAACTGTTTTTT. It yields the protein CASSLQDRVNEKLFF.